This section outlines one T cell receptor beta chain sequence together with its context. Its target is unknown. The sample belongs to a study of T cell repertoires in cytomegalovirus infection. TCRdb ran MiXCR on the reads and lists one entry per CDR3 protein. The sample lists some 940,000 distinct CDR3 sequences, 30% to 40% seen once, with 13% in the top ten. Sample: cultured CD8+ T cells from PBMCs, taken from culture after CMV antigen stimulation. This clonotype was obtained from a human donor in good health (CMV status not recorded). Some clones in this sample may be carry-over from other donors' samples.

In nucleotides, the CDR3 is TGTGCCAGCACCTTCCCACATGGGGGGGGGACAGCTTTCTTT. Its protein product is CASTFPHGGGTAFF. The chain recombines TRBV12-3 or TRBV12-4 with TRBJ1-1; TRBD1 might be the D (5 bases). Trimming shortened V by 7 bases and J by 10 bases, and 22 bases separated the two germline ends. CDR3 length: 14 amino acids.